This TCR beta chain was found in a study of response to subunit inactivated influenza vaccine listed by TCRdb under 2018. With respect to the entire study: Deep quantitative profiling of the T cell receptor repertoire was used in the study to follow responses to a trivalent subunit inactivated influenza vaccine.

This clonotype has more than one count but fewer than ten. Its antigen remains undetermined. Nothing much larger sits one base from this clone, and base qualities are not available. The germline V gene yields LGHNA for CDR1 and YNFKEQ for CDR2. Trimming leaves V shorter by 6 bases and J shorter by 6 bases, with the junction holding 7 bases beyond the gene matches. From its cysteine to its phenylalanine, the CDR3 spans 14 amino acids. Here the CDR3 DNA is all that survives: 42 bases in frame from base 1. What the research found in general, with its limitations: It was suggested by the authors that each seasonal influenza vaccination may recruit only a limited number of new T cells.

Library generation was performed with RT-PCR. Sequencing instrument: Illumina HiSeq 2500. The public reads were quality trimmed at Q25 with fastp and then assembled into clones with MiXCR by TCRdb, keeping productive beta chains. Each record represents a unique CDR3 protein, reported with the most common genes and DNA among its rows. For this sample the table gives 630,000 or so distinct CDR3 sequences, of which less than 20% were detected only once. The biggest ten clones account for roughly 10% of the sample. The receptor was isolated from a man aged 50 to 60 who received an inactivated influenza vaccine. Donor details come from another sample of the same person, matched by shared clones. The sequence is built from TRBV4-2 and TRBJ2-7, with TRBD2 matching 11 junction bases. This sample comprised PBMCs from blood, obtained 11 to 12 days after vaccination. CDR3 reads: CASRPSGTSGEQYF. The DNA is as follows: TGTGCCAGCAGACCTTCCGGGACTAGCGGCGAGCAGTACTTC.